Listed here is a single TCR beta chain. The antigen is not known. The germline gene is not matched at one end of the junction; a read error may be the cause. Two time points each involved a draw of approximately 6 milliliters of peripheral blood. The genomic DNA TCR beta CDR3 region underwent two rounds of multiplex PCR. Primers targeting each individual TRBV and TRBJ gene were applied in first-round PCR. TCRdb passed the multiplex PCR reads through MiXCR, listing each CDR3 protein once. The data contain under 20,000 distinct CDR3 sequences, 44% of them singletons. This entry belongs to a study of prognosis after radiotherapy for stage I lung cancer. Study details: With a biologically effective dose of at least 100 Gy, radiotherapy took the form of SBRT split into 3 to 5 fractions. Study observations and caveats: Following stereotactic body radiation therapy, patients who went on to develop distant metastases had lower Shannon entropy.

CDR1 and CDR2 (germline): MDHEN, SYDVKM. This CDR3 contains 19 residues. The rearrangement uses TRBV28 and TRBJ2-6; either TRBD1 or TRBD2 may fit D (6 bases each). The sample in question was PBMCs, obtained before or after stereotactic body radiation therapy (not recorded which). The clonotype originates from a donor aged 50 or older with non-small cell lung cancer. The CDR3 sequence is CASSLVQGGWVSGANVLTF. CDR3 coding DNA: TGTGCCAGCAGTCTAGTACAGGGAGGATGGGTATCTGGGGCCAACGTCCTTACTTTC.